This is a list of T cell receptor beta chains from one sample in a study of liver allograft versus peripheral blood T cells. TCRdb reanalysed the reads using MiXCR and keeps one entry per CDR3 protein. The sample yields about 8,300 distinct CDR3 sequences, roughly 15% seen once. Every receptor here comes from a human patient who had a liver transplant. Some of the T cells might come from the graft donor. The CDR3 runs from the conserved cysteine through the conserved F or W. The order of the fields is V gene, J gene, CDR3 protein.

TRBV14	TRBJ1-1	CASSQAAVANTEAFF
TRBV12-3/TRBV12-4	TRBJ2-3	CASSLAWDRYTDTQYF
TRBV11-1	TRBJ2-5	CASSLNRETQYF
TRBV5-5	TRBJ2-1	CASRTLAGVFNEQFF
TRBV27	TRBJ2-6	CASSSDRGSNLNVLTF
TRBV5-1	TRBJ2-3	CASSLGQGFADTQYF
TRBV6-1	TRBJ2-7	CASSSRPSGSYEQYF
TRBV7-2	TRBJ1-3	CASSVPPSTIYF
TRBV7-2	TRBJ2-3	CASSLPSGDTDTQYF
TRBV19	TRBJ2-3	CASSTMFRSTDTQYF
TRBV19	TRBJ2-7	CASSSPGLPLYEQYF
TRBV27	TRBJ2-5	CASSLAGLPRETQYF
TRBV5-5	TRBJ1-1	CASSFVSGTVNTEAFF
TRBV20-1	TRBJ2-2	CSATHPARGSGTGELFF
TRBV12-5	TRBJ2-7	CASGKGDYEQYF
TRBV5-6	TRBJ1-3	CASSLQGNTIYF
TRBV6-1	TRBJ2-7	CASSPRQGTYEQYF
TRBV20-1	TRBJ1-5	CSAEGHLTGPQHF
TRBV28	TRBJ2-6	CASSLPTGSGANVLTF
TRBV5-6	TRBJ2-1	CASSFVTGTEQFF
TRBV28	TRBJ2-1	CASSPRRTGSSYNEQFF
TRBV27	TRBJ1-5	CASSMVGSWNQPQHF
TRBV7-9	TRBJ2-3	CASRGGGSSTDTQYF
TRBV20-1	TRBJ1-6	CSARDRVSPLHF
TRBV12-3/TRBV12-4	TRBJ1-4	CASSFLRNSNEKLFF
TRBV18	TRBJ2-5	CASSPGPPLDFGGQETQYF
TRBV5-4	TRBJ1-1	CASSLRQGAHTEAFF
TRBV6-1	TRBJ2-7	CASRTTVQSSYEQYF
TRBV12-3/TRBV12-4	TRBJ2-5	CASSLLAGETQYF
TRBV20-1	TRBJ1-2	CSARTGIDYGYTF
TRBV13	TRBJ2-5	CASSLDRETQYF
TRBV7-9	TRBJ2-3	CASSPRTSGGLHF
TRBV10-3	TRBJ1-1	CAISPLGRTGMNTEAFF
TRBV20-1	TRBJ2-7	CSAQTGLKAEQYF
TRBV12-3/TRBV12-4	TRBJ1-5	CASSPGPQPQHF
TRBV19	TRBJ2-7	CASRDPTLYEQYF
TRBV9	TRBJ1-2	CASSARDRDYGYTF
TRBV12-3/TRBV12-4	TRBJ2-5	CASSSYSTETQYF
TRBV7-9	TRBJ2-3	CASSSAGTSRADTQYF
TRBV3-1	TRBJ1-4	CASSQAMNEKLFF
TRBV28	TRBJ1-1	CASSFLNTEAFF
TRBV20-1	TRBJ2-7	CSGRQGNYEQYF